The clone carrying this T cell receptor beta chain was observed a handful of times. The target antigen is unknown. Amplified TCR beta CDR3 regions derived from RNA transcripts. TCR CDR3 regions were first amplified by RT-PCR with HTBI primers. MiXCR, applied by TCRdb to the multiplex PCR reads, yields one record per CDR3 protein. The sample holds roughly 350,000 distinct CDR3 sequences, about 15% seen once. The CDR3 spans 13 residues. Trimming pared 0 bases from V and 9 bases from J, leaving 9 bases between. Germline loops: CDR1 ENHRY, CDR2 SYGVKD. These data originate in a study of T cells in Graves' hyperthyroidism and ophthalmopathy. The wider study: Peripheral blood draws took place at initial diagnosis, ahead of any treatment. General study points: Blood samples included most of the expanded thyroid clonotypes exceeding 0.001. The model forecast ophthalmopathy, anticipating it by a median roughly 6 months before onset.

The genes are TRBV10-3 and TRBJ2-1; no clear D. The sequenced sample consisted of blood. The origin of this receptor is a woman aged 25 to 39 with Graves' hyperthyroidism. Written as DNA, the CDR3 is TGTGCCATCAGTGAGTCGAGTAGGCCTGAGCAGTTCTTC. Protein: CAISESSRPEQFF.